This paragraph covers one T cell receptor beta chain sequence. V lost 11 bases to trimming and J lost 10 bases, with 6 bases between them. Germline loops: CDR1 SEHNR, CDR2 FQNEAQ (reference sequence). This CDR3 has 8 amino acids. This sample was included in a study of T cells in Graves' hyperthyroidism and ophthalmopathy. From RNA transcripts, TCR beta CDR3 regions were amplified. The TCR CDR3 was amplified in a first-round RT-PCR using the HTBI primer set. TCRdb ran MiXCR on the multiplex PCR reads and lists one entry per CDR3 protein. The sample consists of around 500,000 distinct CDR3 sequences, 11% to 15% of them appearing once.

The receptor's source is a woman in her forties with Graves' hyperthyroidism. The source material was blood. This sequence joins TRBV7-9 and TRBJ2-1; D remains unclear. Written as DNA, the CDR3 is TGTGCCGTTCCGGAGCAGTTCTTC. This encodes CAVPEQFF.